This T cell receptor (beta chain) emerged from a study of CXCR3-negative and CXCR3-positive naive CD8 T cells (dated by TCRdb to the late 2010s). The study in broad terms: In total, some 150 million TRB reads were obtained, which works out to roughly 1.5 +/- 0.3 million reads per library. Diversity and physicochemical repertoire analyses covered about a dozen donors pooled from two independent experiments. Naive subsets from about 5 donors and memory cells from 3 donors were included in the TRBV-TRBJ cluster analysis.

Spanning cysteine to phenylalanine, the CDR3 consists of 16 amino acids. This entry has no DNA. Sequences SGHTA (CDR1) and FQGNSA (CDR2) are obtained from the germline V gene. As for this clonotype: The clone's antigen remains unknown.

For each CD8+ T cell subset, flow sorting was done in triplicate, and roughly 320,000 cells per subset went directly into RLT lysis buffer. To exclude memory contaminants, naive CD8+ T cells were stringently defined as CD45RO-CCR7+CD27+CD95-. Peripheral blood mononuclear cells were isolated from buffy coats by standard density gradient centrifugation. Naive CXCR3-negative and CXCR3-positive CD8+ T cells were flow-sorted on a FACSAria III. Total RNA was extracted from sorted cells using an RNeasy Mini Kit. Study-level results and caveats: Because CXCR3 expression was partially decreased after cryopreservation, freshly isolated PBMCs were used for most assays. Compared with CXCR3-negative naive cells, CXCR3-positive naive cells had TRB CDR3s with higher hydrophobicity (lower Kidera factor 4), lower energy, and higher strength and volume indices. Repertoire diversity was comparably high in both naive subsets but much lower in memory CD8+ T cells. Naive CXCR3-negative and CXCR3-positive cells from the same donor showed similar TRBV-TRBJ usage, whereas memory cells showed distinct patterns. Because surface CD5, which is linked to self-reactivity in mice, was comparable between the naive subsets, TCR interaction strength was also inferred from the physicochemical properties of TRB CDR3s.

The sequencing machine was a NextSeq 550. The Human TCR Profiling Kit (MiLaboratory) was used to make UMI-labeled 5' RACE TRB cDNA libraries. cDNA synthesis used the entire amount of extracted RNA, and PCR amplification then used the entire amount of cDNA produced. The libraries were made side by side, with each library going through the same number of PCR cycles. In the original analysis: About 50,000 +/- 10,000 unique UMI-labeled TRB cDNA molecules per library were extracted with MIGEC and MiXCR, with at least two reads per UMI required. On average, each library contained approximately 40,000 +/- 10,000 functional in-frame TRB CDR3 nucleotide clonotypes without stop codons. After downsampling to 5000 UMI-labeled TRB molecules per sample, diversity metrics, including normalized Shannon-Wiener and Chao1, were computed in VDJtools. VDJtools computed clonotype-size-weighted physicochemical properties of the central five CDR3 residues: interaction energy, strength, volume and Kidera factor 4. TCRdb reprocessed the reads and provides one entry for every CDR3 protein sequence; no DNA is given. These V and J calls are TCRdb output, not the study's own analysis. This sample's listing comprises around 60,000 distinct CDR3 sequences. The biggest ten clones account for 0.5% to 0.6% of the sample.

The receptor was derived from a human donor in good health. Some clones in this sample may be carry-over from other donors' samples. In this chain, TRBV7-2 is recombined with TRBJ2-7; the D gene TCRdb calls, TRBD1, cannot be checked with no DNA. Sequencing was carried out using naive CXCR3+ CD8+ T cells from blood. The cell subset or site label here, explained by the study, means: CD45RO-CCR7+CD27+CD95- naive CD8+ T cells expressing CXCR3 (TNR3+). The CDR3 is CASSPIHETGAYEQYF.